What follows are 28 T cell receptor beta chains derived from one specimen sequenced in a study of brain T cells in children with intractable seizures. This table comes from immunoSEQ multiplex PCR, and its TCRdb copy is limited to in-frame clones, with some not included. This table holds tens of thousands of clones, approximately 94% found once. Sequenced here: peripheral blood, sampled at surgery. These receptors originate from a boy in the first two years of life with tuberous sclerosis and intractable seizures.

The CDR3 sequence is CASSLSGIRQMINYGYTF. The CDR3 DNA reads TGTGCCAGCAGTTTAAGCGGAATTCGGCAGATGATTAACTATGGCTACACCTTC. V gene TRBV2 combines with J gene TRBJ1-2; D is uncertain. The CDR3 has 18 residues. The germline V and J ends were trimmed by 5 bases and 1 base, with 23 bases remaining between them. CDR1 is SNHLY and CDR2 is FYNNEI in the germline V gene.

This clone occurred a few times. The chain uses TRBV19 and TRBJ1-5, with D uncertain. Germline assignment: CDR1 LNHDA and CDR2 SQIVND (reference sequence). There are 13 residues in the CDR3. V gave up 3 bases and J gave up 7 bases, with 10 bases separating them. CDR3 in amino acids: CASSMGGSQPQHF. For the CDR3, the DNA is TGTGCCAGTAGTATGGGAGGGAGCCAGCCCCAGCATTTT.

This clone was recorded a few times. This chain links TRBV7-2 with TRBJ1-5; 10 positions agree with TRBD1. This CDR3 region has 15 residues. With V trimmed by 6 bases and J by 9 bases, 11 bases remained unmatched. CDR1 SGHTA and CDR2 FQGNSA come from the germline V gene. The CDR3 bases are TGTGCCAGCAGGTCCTCCGGGACAGGGGTAGGGCCCCAGCATTTT. Translated, it gives CASRSSGTGVGPQHF. The full variable domain, with the rest looked up from reference TRBV7-2 and TRBJ1-5, is GAGVSQSPSNKVTEKGKDVELRCDPISGHTALYWYRQSLGQGLEFLIYFQGNSAPDKSGLPSDRFSAERTGGSVSTLTIQRTQQEDSAVYLCASRSSGTGVGPQHFGDGTRLSIL.

V is TRBV12-2 and J is TRBJ1-3. TRBV12-2 counts as a pseudogene. CDR3 size: 15 residues. CDR3 region: CASRLITRSGNTIYF. CDR3 sequence (DNA): TGTGCAAGTCGCTTAATTACCCGCTCTGGAAACACCATATATTTT.

This clone occurred a few times. The gene calls are TRBV5-4 and TRBJ2-7; 13 nucleotides line up with TRBD2. V gave up 4 bases and J gave up 7 bases; unmatched junction bases: 17. Germline V gene data show CDR1 as SGHNT and CDR2 as YYREEE (reference sequence). The CDR3 covers 18 residues. The chain's CDR3 is CASSKGGTSGAPAGEQYF. CDR3 bases: TGTGCCAGCAGCAAAGGAGGGACTAGCGGGGCTCCCGCGGGGGAGCAGTACTTC.

This rearrangement joins TRBV12-3 or TRBV12-4 to TRBJ1-1, with D uncertain. The V end lost 3 bases, the J end lost 0 bases, and 5 bases lay between the germline ends. This CDR3 has 13 amino acids. The CDR3: CASSLTLNTEAFF. CDR3 in DNA: TGTGCCAGCAGTTTGACGCTGAACACTGAAGCTTTCTTT.

The chain recombines TRBV9 with TRBJ2-2; D is unresolved. The CDR3 has 15 residues. The V end lost 4 bases, the J end lost 1 base, and 11 bases lay between the germline ends. CDR1 is SGDLS, CDR2 YYNGEE, per germline. The CDR3 sequence is CASSPNTQNTGELFF. The CDR3 DNA sequence: TGTGCCAGCAGCCCGAACACCCAGAACACCGGGGAGCTGTTTTTT.

The CDR3 nucleotides read TGTGCCAGCAGCTTAGTTAGCAGGGGGCGAGAGACCCAGTACTTC. Amino acids: CASSLVSRGRETQYF. This chain links TRBV11-3 with TRBJ2-5; TRBD1 agrees at 8 bases. Germline-derived CDR1 and CDR2 are SGHNT and YENEEA. V shed 1 base, J shed 4 bases, and the junction held 5 bases outside the gene matches. The CDR3 loop spans 15 amino acids. The entire variable domain, with the rest obtained from reference TRBV11-3 and TRBJ2-5, is as follows: EAGVVQSPRYKIIEKKQPVAFWCNPISGHNTLYWYLQNLGQGPELLIRYENEEAVDDSQLPKDRFSAERLKGVDSTLKIQPAELGDSAVYLCASSLVSRGRETQYFGPGTRLLVL.

This clone was seen a handful of times. The V gene is TRBV5-1, the J gene TRBJ1-2; D not certain. Trimming took 4 bases from V and 1 from J, leaving 14 bases between them. CDR3 size: 15 residues. Germline values: CDR1 SGHRS, CDR2 YFSETQ. Written as DNA, the CDR3 is TGCGCCAGCAGCCCAAACCAGGCCATTAACTATGGCTACACCTTC. Translated, it gives CASSPNQAINYGYTF.

V is TRBV10-3 and J is TRBJ2-7; 7 bases are a match to TRBD1. The CDR3 is 15 amino acids. V shed 3 bases and J 1 base; nucleotides not matched to a gene: 6. The germline CDR1 and CDR2 sequences are ENHRY and SYGVKD. CDR3 region: CAISDRTGTSYEQYF. CDR3 sequence (DNA): TGTGCCATCAGTGACCGGACAGGCACGTCCTACGAGCAGTACTTC.

The chain joins TRBV5-1 to TRBJ1-2, with D unclear. V dropped 1 base and J dropped 6 bases, with 13 bases sitting between them. Germline CDR1 and CDR2: SGHRS and YFSETQ. The CDR3 totals 14 residues. The CDR3 sequence is CASSLPRESDGYTF. DNA for the CDR3: TGCGCCAGCAGCTTGCCGCGGGAATCGGATGGCTACACCTTC.

V and J are TRBV7-3 and TRBJ2-1; no firm D call. Germline V gives CDR1 SGHTA, CDR2 FQGTGA. The CDR3 length is 15 residues. Trimming took 5 bases from V and 0 from J, leaving 11 bases between them. The CDR3 loop is CASSPDVSSYNEQFF. DNA of the CDR3: TGTGCCAGCAGCCCCGACGTGAGCTCCTACAATGAGCAGTTCTTC.

The chain employs TRBV19 and TRBJ2-6, with a weak D call TRBD2 (6 bases). Germline lookup yields CDR1 LNHDA and CDR2 SQIVND (reference sequence). V lost 7 bases and J 0 bases, leaving 19 bases between the germline ends. The CDR3 is 18 amino acids. The DNA for the CDR3 is TGTGCCAGTACGGAGGGAGCGGGCCTCTTCTCTGGGGCCAACGTCCTGACTTTC. Protein product: CASTEGAGLFSGANVLTF.

The J gene is TRBJ2-2, the V gene TRBV4-1; 8 bases line up with TRBD2. The length of the CDR3 is 16 residues. The germline V gene encodes CDR1 MGHRA and CDR2 YSYEKL. Trimming removed 6 bases from V and 5 bases from J; junction bases left unmatched: 11. Here the CDR3 DNA reads TGCGCCAGCAGTCCTTCGGGAGGGCCGAGGACCGGGGAGCTGTTTTTT. It specifies CASSPSGGPRTGELFF.

The chain joins TRBV19 to TRBJ1-5, with D perhaps TRBD1 (6 bases). V was trimmed by 5 bases and J by 0 bases, leaving 11 bases between them. This CDR3 contains 15 residues. The germline CDR1 and CDR2 sequences are LNHDA and SQIVND (reference sequence). As DNA, the CDR3 is TGTGCCAGTAGTCTAGCACAGGGTAGCAATCAGCCCCAGCATTTT. It codes for CASSLAQGSNQPQHF.

This chain links TRBV3-1 (or the pseudogene TRBV3-2) with TRBJ2-3; 10 bases match TRBD2. Germline assignment: CDR1 LGHDT and CDR2 YNNKEL (reference sequence). V dropped 7 bases and J dropped 2; count of bases not matched to a gene: 6. The CDR3 extends over 15 amino acids. The CDR3 protein is CASNPTSGNTDTQYF. In nucleotides, the CDR3 is TGTGCCAGCAACCCCACTAGCGGGAACACAGATACGCAGTATTTT.

The chain is built from TRBV27 and TRBJ2-3; 8 bases line up with TRBD2. Germline V gene lookup returns CDR1 MNHEY and CDR2 SMNVEV (reference sequence). After removal of 7 bases from V and 1 base from J, the junction contained 1 base not matched to a gene. CDR3 size: 13 residues. The CDR3 DNA reads as TGTGCCAGCACACTAGCGGGCACAGATACGCAGTATTTT. Amino acid sequence: CASTLAGTDTQYF.

The chain employs TRBV30 and TRBJ1-4, with unresolved D. This CDR3 comprises 16 residues. CDR1 is GTSNPN and CDR2 is SVGIG in the germline V gene (reference sequence). V lost 2 bases and J lost 0, with 13 bases in between. The CDR3 DNA is TGTGCCTGGAGTCCCGGCAGGTATTCAACTAATGAAAAACTGTTTTTT. Protein product: CAWSPGRYSTNEKLFF.

V gene TRBV5-6 combines with J gene TRBJ1-1; D is unresolved. This CDR3 is 16 amino acids long. The V gene's germline CDR1 is SGHDT and CDR2 YYEEEE. Trimming took off 4 bases at V and 1 base at J, with 17 bases between the two ends. The DNA of the CDR3 is TGTGCCAGCAGCCTCGGGTCACGGATTGGGAACACTGAAGCTTTCTTT. Translating it yields CASSLGSRIGNTEAFF.

The rearrangement uses TRBV10-3 and TRBJ1-1; D remains ambiguous. The CDR3 has 13 amino acids. Germline V lookup: CDR1 ENHRY, CDR2 SYGVKD. V lost 2 bases to trimming and J lost 8 bases, with 12 bases between them. The CDR3 bases are TGTGCCATCAGTGAGATTGTGGGTGACGAAGCTTTCTTT. Translating it yields CAISEIVGDEAFF.

The chain couples TRBV7-8 to TRBJ2-2; 13 nucleotides line up with TRBD2. Germline V gene sequence: CDR1 SGHVS, CDR2 FQNEAQ. Trimming removed 0 bases from V and 4 bases from J; junction bases left unmatched: 8. This CDR3 spans 19 amino acids. The CDR3 nucleotides read TGTGCCAGCAGCTTAGCCTTCGGGACTAGCGGGGAGGTCACCGGGGAGCTGTTTTTT. This codes for CASSLAFGTSGEVTGELFF.

The V and J genes are TRBV30 and TRBJ1-1; 7 nucleotides line up with TRBD1. The CDR3 has 13 residues. Germline trimming cut 5 bases from V and 4 bases from J; bases unmatched to any gene: 7. Germline values: CDR1 GTSNPN, CDR2 SVGIG (reference sequence). The CDR3 coding sequence is TGTGCCTGGGAAACACAGGGGATCACTGAAGCTTTCTTT. This codes for CAWETQGITEAFF.

The CDR3 spells CASSTPSARGDYGYTF. CDR3 nucleotides: TGTGCCAGTAGTACCCCGTCTGCGAGGGGAGACTATGGCTACACCTTC. The chain recombines TRBV19 with TRBJ1-2; D is perhaps TRBD1 (5 bases). The CDR3 has 16 residues. The ends were cut back, 4 bases at V and 3 bases at J, with 18 bases in the middle. Germline V gene data show CDR1 as LNHDA and CDR2 as SQIVND (reference sequence). The whole variable domain, remainder taken from reference TRBV19 and TRBJ1-2, is DGGITQSPKYLFRKEGQNVTLSCEQNLNHDAMYWYRQDPGQGLRLIYYSQIVNDFQKGDIAEGYSVSREKKESFPLTVTSAQKNPTAFYLCASSTPSARGDYGYTFGSGTRLTVV.

The genes are TRBV24-1 and TRBJ1-5; the D gene is possibly TRBD1 (5 bases). The ends were cut back, 1 base at V and 3 bases at J, with 12 bases in the middle. CDR1 and CDR2 (germline): KGHDR, SFDVKD. CDR3 length: 16 amino acids. CDR3: CATSDLPGILNQPQHF. The CDR3 DNA reads TGTGCCACCAGTGATTTACCAGGGATTCTCAATCAGCCCCAGCATTTT.

The chain recombines TRBV19 with TRBJ1-2; possibly TRBD1 for D (5 bases). Germline V gene lookup returns CDR1 LNHDA and CDR2 SQIVND (reference sequence). V gave up 3 bases and J gave up 5 bases, with 10 bases separating them. This CDR3 is 13 amino acids long. The CDR3 loop reads CASSMDKDYGYTF. The CDR3, as DNA: TGTGCCAGTAGTATGGACAAAGATTATGGCTACACCTTC.

The chain carries TRBV10-3 and TRBJ2-1, with TRBD2 as a possible D gene (5 bases). V shed 2 bases and J shed 7 bases, with 6 bases lying between them. Germline CDR1 reads ENHRY; CDR2 reads SYGVKD. The CDR3 sequence is 12 residues long. The CDR3 loop is CAISEEGNEQFF. The CDR3 DNA sequence: TGTGCCATCAGTGAGGAGGGAAATGAGCAGTTCTTC.

This clone was detected only once. The CDR3: CASSPGDWVYEQYF. The DNA for the CDR3 is TGTGCCAGCAGCCCAGGTGACTGGGTCTACGAGCAGTACTTC. The J gene is TRBJ2-7, the V gene TRBV7-9; D unresolved. Germline CDR1 is SEHNR and CDR2 is FQNEAQ (reference sequence). The CDR3 is 14 amino acids. V dropped 5 bases and J dropped 3 bases, with 14 bases sitting between them.

The chain couples TRBV2 to TRBJ2-1, with D perhaps matching TRBD2 (6 bases). With 4 bases removed from V and 0 bases from J, the gap between germline ends came to 16 bases. The CDR3 length is 17 residues. Germline V gene sequence: CDR1 SNHLY, CDR2 FYNNEI. CDR3 in amino acids: CASSGFRGTGSYNEQFF. The CDR3 coding sequence is TGTGCCAGCAGTGGATTTCGGGGGACTGGCTCCTACAATGAGCAGTTCTTC.